This T cell receptor (beta chain) is from a study of blood T cell repertoires in COVID-19. Study in general: Italy, Spain and the United States were the sources of the convalescent and acute COVID-19 samples.

Using immunoSEQ multiplex PCR, the repertoire was profiled, and TCRdb retains in-frame clones only, with some absent. The repertoire holds fewer than 450,000 clones, roughly 88% seen once, with roughly 12% in the top ten. The germline gives CDR1 SGHRS, CDR2 YFSETQ. Trimming took 2 bases from V and 2 from J, leaving 10 bases between them. This CDR3 is built from 15 residues. The source is a woman in her forties or fifties with COVID-19, enrolled during active disease. The sample consisted of peripheral blood. This sequence joins TRBV5-1 and TRBJ1-4; a possible D gene is TRBD1 (6 bases). The CDR3 nucleotides are TGCGCCAGCAGCTTCCAGGGGTCGACTAATGAAAAACTGTTTTTT. This translates into CASSFQGSTNEKLFF.